The T cell receptor (beta chain) described here comes from a study of T cell changes during pregnancy in multiple sclerosis. Generated by immunoSEQ multiplex PCR, the TCRdb table keeps only in-frame clones and is missing some. The data contain about 98,000 clones, roughly nine tenths of them singletons. The TCR was taken from a female donor in good health, enrolled as a control in a pregnancy study. Sequenced here: peripheral blood, sampled after pregnancy.

The CDR3 is CASSPPVGAGGYTF. CDR3 in DNA: TGTGCCAGCTCACCACCGGTGGGGGCCGGTGGCTACACCTTC. The chain has TRBV18 and TRBJ1-2; weak D call: TRBD1 (6 bases). Trimming took 0 bases from V and 7 from J, leaving 12 bases between them. The CDR3 has 14 amino acids. Germline lookup yields CDR1 KGHSH and CDR2 LQKENI.